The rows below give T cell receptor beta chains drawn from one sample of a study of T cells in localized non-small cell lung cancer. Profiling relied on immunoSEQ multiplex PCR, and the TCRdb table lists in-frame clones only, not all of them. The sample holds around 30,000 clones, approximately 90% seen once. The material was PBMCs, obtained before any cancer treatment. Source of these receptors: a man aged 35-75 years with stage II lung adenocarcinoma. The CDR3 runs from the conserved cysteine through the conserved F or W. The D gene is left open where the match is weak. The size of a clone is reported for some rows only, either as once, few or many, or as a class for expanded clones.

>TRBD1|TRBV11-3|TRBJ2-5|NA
CASSLGTGGARETQYF
TGTGCCAGCAGCTTGGGTACAGGGGGTGCGCGGGAGACCCAGTACTTC
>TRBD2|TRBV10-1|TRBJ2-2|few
CASSEREGTGELFF
TGCGCCAGCAGTGAACGGGAGGGGACCGGGGAGCTGTTTTTT
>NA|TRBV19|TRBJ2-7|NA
CASSAISPTYEQYF
TGTGCCAGTAGTGCCATTTCCCCAACCTACGAGCAGTACTTC
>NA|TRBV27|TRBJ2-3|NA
CASIADTQYF
TGTGCCAGCATCGCCGATACGCAGTATTTT
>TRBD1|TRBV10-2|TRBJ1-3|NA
CASSEGTAYGNTIYF
TGCGCCAGCAGTGAGGGGACAGCCTATGGAAACACCATATATTTT
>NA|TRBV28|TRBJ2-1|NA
CASSAGFAYNEQFF
TGTGCCAGCAGCGCGGGATTCGCTTACAATGAGCAGTTCTTC
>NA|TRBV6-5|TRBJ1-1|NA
CASSRTETEAFF
TGTGCCAGCAGTCGCACAGAAACTGAAGCTTTCTTT
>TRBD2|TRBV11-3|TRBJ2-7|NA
CASSVLAGGFGEQYF
TGTGCCAGCAGCGTCCTAGCGGGAGGGTTCGGTGAGCAGTACTTC
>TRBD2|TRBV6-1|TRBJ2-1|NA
CASTTTSGYYNEQFF
TGTGCCAGCACCACGACTAGCGGGTACTACAATGAGCAGTTCTTC
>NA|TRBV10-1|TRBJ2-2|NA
CASSGRGELFF
TGCGCCAGCAGTGGCCGCGGGGAGCTGTTTTTT
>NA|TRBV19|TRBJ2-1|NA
CASSIWGVHNEQFF
TGTGCCAGTAGTATTTGGGGAGTCCACAATGAGCAGTTCTTC
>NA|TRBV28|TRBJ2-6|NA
CASSFGRNSGANVLTF
TGTGCCAGCAGTTTCGGGCGGAACTCTGGGGCCAACGTCCTGACTTTC
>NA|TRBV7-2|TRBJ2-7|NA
CASSLALGGYEQYF
TGTGCCAGCAGCTTAGCGCTAGGAGGGTACGAGCAGTACTTC
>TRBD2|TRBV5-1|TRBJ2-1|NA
CASSSLSGLAGSNEQFF
TGCGCCAGCAGCTCCCTTTCCGGACTAGCGGGTAGCAATGAGCAGTTCTTC
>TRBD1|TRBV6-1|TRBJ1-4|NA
CASSVDRVEEKLFF
TGTGCCAGCAGTGTGGACAGGGTTGAGGAAAAACTGTTTTTT
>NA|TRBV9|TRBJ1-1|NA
CASSVARGTEAFF
TGTGCCAGCAGCGTAGCTCGGGGGACTGAAGCTTTCTTT
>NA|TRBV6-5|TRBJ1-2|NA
CASSYSGGYGYTF
TGTGCCAGCAGTTACTCAGGGGGCTATGGCTACACCTTC
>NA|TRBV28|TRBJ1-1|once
CASIMNTEAFF
TGTGCCAGCATTATGAACACTGAAGCTTTCTTT